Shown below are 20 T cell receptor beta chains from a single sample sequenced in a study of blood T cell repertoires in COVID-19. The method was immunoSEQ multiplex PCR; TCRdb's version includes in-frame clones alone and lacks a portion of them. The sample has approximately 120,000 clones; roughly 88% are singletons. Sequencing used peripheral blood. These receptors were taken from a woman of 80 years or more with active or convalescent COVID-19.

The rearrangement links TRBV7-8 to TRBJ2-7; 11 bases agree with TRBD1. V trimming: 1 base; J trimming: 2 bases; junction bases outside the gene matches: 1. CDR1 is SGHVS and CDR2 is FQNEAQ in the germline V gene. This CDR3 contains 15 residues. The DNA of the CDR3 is TGTGCCAGCAGCTTAGGGGGACAGGGGGCCTACGAGCAGTACTTC. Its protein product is CASSLGGQGAYEQYF.

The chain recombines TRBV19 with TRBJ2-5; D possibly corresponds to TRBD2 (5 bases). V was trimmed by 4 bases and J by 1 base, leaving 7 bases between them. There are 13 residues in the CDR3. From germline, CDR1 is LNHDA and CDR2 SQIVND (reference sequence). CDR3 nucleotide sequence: TGTGCCAGTAGTAAGAGCGGCCAAGAGACCCAGTACTTC. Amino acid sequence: CASSKSGQETQYF. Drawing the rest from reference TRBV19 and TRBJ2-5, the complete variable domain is DGGITQSPKYLFRKEGQNVTLSCEQNLNHDAMYWYRQDPGQGLRLIYYSQIVNDFQKGDIAEGYSVSREKKESFPLTVTSAQKNPTAFYLCASSKSGQETQYFGPGTRLLVL.

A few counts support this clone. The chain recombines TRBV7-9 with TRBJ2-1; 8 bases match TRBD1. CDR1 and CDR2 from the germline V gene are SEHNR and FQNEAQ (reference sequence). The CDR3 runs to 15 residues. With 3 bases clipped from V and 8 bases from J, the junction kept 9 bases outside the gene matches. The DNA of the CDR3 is TGTGCCAGCAGCTTCCGGGACAGGATTAACCATGAGCAGTTCTTC. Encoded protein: CASSFRDRINHEQFF.

CDR3 protein: CASSLDRTSGSYNEQFF. The CDR3 coding sequence is TGTGCCAGCAGCTTAGACAGGACTAGCGGGAGTTACAATGAGCAGTTCTTC. The rearrangement uses TRBV11-3 and TRBJ2-1, with 13 bases matching TRBD2. Looked up from germline, CDR1 is SGHNT and CDR2 is YENEEA. Trimming took 0 bases from V and 4 from J; bases not matched to a gene: 3. The CDR3 is 17 residues long. Complete variable domain (other parts from reference TRBV11-3 and TRBJ2-1): EAGVVQSPRYKIIEKKQPVAFWCNPISGHNTLYWYLQNLGQGPELLIRYENEEAVDDSQLPKDRFSAERLKGVDSTLKIQPAELGDSAVYLCASSLDRTSGSYNEQFFGPGTRLTVL.

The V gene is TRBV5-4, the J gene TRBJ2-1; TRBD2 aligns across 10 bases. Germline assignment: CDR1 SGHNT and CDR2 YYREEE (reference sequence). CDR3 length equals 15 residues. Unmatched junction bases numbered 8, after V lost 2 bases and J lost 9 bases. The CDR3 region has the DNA TGTGCCAGCAGCTTACTAGTTAGCGGGAGGATTGAGCAGTTCTTC. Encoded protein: CASSLLVSGRIEQFF.

The CDR3 loop is CATSGPSTGGGLAGNVHNEQFF. The DNA of the CDR3 is TGTGCCACCAGTGGACCATCGACAGGGGGCGGACTAGCGGGAAATGTACACAATGAGCAGTTCTTC. The chain recombines TRBV24-1 with TRBJ2-1, with 12 bases matching TRBD2. Germline assignment: CDR1 KGHDR and CDR2 SFDVKD. The V and J ends lost 5 bases and 5 bases, in that order; junction bases with no gene match: 24. This CDR3 has 22 amino acids.

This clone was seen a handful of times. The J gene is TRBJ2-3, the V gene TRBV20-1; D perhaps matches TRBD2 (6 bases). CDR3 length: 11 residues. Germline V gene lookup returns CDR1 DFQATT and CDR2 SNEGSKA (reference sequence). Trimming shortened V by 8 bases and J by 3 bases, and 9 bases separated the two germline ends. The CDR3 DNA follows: TGCAGTCCGGCGGGAACAGATACGCAGTATTTT. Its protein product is CSPAGTDTQYF.

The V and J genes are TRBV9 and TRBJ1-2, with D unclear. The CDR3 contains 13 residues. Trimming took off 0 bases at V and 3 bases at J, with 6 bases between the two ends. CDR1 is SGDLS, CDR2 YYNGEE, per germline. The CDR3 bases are TGTGCCAGCAGCGTAGACACCCACTATGGCTACACCTTC. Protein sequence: CASSVDTHYGYTF. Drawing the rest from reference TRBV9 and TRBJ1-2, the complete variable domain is DSGVTQTPKHLITATGQRVTLRCSPRSGDLSVYWYQQSLDQGLQFLIQYYNGEERAKGNILERFSAQQFPDLHSELNLSSLELGDSALYFCASSVDTHYGYTFGSGTRLTVV.

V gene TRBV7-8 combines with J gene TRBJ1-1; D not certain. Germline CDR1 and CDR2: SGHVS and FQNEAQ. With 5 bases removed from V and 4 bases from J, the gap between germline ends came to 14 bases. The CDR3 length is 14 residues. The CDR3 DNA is TGTGCCAGCAGCCTCTACGACCGCGGCACTGAAGCTTTCTTT. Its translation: CASSLYDRGTEAFF.

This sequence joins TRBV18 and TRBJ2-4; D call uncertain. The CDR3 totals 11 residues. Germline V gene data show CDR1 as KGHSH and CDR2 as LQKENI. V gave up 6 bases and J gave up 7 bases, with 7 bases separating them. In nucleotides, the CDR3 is TGTGCCAGCTCCTCCGGGAACATTCAGTACTTC. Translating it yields CASSSGNIQYF. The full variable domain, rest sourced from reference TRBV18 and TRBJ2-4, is NAGVMQNPRHLVRRRGQEARLRCSPMKGHSHVYWYRQLPEEGLKFMVYLQKENIIDESGMPKERFSAEFPKEGPSILRIQQVVRGDSAAYFCASSSGNIQYFGAGTRLSVL.

CDR3 DNA: TGTGCCACTACTTATTCTAGGCGAACTGAAGCTTTCTTT. It encodes CATTYSRRTEAFF. The chain employs TRBV12-3 or TRBV12-4 and TRBJ1-1; no clear D. V lost 10 bases and J 5 bases, leaving 17 bases between the germline ends. This CDR3 contains 13 residues.

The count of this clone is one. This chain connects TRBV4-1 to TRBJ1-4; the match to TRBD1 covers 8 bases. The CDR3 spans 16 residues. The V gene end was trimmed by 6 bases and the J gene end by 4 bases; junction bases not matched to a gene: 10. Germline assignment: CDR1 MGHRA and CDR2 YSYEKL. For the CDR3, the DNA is TGCGCCAGCAGGCTCTCAGGGGGCGCGGGTAATGAAAAACTGTTTTTT. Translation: CASRLSGGAGNEKLFF.

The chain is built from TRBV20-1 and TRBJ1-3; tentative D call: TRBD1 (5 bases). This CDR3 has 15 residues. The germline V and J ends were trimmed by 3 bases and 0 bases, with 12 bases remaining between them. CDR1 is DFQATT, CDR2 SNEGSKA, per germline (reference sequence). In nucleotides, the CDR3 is TGCAGTGCTAGTGACCCGGGGGGCTCTGGAAACACCATATATTTT. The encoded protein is CSASDPGGSGNTIYF.

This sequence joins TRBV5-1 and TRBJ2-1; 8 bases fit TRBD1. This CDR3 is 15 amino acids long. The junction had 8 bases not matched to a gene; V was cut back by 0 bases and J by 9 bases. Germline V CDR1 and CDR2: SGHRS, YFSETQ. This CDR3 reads CASSLGGQGQGEQFF. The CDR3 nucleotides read TGCGCCAGCAGCTTGGGAGGACAGGGCCAGGGTGAGCAGTTCTTC.

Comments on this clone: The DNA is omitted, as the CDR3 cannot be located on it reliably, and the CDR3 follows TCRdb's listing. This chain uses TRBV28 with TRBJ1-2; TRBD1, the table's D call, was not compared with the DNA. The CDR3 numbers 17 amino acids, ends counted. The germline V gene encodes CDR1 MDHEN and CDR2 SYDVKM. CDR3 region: CASSTSPGQFINYGYTF.

CDR3 in amino acids: CASSPTSGSGEQYF. The CDR3 DNA reads as TGTGCCAGCTCACCAACTAGCGGGAGTGGGGAGCAGTACTTC. This chain links TRBV18 with TRBJ2-7, with TRBD2 matching 11 bases. The ends lost 2 bases at V and 7 bases at J; junction bases unmatched: 4. This CDR3 comprises 14 residues. Germline V CDR1 and CDR2: KGHSH, LQKENI.

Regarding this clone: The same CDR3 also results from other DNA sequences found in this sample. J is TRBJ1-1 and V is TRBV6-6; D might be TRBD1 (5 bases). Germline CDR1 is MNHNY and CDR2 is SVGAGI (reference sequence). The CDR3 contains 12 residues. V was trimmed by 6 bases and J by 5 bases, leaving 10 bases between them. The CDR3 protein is CASSPGGTEAFF. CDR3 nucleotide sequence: TGTGCCAGCAGCCCTGGGGGGACTGAAGCTTTCTTT.

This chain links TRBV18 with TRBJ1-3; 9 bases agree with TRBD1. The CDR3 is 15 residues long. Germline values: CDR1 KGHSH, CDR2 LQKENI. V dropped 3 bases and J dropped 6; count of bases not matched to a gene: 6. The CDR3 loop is CASSPGTGSLNTIYF. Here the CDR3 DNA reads TGTGCCAGCTCACCTGGGACAGGGTCCTTAAACACCATATATTTT.

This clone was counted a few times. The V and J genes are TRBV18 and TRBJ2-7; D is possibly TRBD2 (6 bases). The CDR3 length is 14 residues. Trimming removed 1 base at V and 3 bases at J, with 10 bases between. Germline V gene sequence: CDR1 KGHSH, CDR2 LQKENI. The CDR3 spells CASSPRRDSYEQYF. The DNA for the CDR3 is TGTGCCAGCTCACCACGGCGGGATAGCTACGAGCAGTACTTC. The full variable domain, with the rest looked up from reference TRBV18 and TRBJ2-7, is NAGVMQNPRHLVRRRGQEARLRCSPMKGHSHVYWYRQLPEEGLKFMVYLQKENIIDESGMPKERFSAEFPKEGPSILRIQQVVRGDSAAYFCASSPRRDSYEQYFGPGTRLTVT.

The CDR3 region has the DNA TGTGCCAGCAGCACTCGACAGGGGGGCAACTATGGCTACACCTTC. This translates into CASSTRQGGNYGYTF. The chain recombines TRBV11-1 with TRBJ1-2; 9 positions match TRBD1. V trimming: 5 bases; J trimming: 2 bases; junction bases outside the gene matches: 6. CDR3 size: 15 residues. Per the germline V gene, CDR1 is SGHAT and CDR2 is FQDESV (reference sequence).